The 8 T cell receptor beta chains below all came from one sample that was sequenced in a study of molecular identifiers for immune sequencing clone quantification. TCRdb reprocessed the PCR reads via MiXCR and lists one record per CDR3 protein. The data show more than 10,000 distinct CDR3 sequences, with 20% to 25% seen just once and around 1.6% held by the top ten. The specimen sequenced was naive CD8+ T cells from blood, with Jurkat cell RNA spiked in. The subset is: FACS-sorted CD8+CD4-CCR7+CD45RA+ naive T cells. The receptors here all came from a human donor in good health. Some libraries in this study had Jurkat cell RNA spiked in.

CDR3 bases: TGTGCCAGCAGCTTAGTGTGTGGATCCACAGATACGCAGTATTTT. It yields the protein CASSLVCGSTDTQYF. This sequence joins TRBV7-9 and TRBJ2-3; no definite D call. CDR3 length: 15 residues. Germline loops: CDR1 SEHNR, CDR2 FQNEAQ (reference sequence). V was shortened by 1 base and J by 2 bases, with 10 bases between the two germline ends.

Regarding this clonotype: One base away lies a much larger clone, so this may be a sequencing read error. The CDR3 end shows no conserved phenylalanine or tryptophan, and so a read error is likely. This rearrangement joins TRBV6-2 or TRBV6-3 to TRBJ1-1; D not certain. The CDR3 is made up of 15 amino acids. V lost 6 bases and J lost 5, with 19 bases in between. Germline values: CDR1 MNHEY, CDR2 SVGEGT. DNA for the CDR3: TGTGCCAGCAGCCCGGATAGACCGTGGAGGACTGAAGCTTTCCTT. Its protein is CASSPDRPWRTEAFL.

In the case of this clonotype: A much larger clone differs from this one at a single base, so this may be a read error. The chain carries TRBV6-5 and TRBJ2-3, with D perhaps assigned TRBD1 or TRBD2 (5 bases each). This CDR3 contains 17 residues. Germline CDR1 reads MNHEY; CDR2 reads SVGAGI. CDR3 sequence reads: CASTSRLALYDTGTQYF. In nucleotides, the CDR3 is TGTGCCAGCACCTCACGGCTAGCCCTATATGATACAGGTACGCAGTATTTT.

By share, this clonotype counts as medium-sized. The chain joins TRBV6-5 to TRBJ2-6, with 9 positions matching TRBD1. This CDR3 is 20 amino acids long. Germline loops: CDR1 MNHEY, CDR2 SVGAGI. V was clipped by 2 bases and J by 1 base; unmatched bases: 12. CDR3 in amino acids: CASSYPDRGYLVSGANVLTF. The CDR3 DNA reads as TGTGCCAGCAGTTACCCGGACAGGGGCTACCTAGTATCTGGGGCCAACGTCCTGACTTTC.

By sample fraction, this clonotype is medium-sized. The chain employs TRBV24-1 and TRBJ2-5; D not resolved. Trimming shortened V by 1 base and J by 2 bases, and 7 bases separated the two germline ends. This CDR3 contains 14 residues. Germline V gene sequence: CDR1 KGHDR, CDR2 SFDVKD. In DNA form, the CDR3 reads TGTGCCACCAGTGATTTCAACGGACAAGAGACCCAGTACTTC. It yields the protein CATSDFNGQETQYF.

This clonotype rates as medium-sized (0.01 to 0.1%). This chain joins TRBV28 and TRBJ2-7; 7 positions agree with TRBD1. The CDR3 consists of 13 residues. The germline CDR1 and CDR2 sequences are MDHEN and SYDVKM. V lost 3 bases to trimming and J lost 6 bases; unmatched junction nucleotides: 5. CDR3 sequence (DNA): TGTGCCAGCAGTTTTGTGCCAGGGGGCGAGCAGTACTTC. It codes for CASSFVPGGEQYF.

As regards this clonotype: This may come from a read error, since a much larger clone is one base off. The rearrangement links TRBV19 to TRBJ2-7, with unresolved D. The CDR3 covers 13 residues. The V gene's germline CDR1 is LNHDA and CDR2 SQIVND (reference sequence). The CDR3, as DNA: TGTGCCAGTAACGCCGGCGCTACCTACGAGCAGAACTTC. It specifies CASNAGATYEQNF.

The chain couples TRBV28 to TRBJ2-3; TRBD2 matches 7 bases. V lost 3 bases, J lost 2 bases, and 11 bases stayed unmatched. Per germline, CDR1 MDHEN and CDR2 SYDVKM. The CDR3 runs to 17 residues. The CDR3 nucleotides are TGTGCCAGCAGTTTGTCATTCGCGGGAGTGCCCACAGATACGCAGTATTTT. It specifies CASSLSFAGVPTDTQYF.